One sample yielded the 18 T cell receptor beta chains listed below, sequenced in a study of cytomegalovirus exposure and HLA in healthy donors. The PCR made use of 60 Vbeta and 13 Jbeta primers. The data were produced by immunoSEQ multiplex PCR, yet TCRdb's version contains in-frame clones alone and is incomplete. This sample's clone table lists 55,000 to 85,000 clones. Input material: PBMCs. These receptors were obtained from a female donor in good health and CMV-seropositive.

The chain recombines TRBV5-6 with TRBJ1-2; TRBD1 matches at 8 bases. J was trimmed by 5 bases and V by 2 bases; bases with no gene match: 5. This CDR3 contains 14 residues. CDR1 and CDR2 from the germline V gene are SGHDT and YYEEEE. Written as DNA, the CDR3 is TGTGCCAGCAGCTTCGGGACAGGAGATTATGGCTACACCTTC. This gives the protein CASSFGTGDYGYTF.

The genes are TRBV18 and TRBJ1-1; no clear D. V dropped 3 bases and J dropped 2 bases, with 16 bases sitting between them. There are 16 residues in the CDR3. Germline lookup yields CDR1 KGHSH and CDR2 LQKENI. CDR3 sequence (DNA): TGTGCCAGCTCACCTCTAGGAGGAGGAGGCAACACTGAAGCTTTCTTT. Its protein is CASSPLGGGGNTEAFF.

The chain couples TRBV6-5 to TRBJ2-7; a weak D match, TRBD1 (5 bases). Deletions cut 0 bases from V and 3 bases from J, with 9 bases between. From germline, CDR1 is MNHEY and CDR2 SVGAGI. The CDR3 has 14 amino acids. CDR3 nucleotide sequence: TGTGCCAGCAGTTACTCGCCTCAGGGCTACGAGCAGTACTTC. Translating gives CASSYSPQGYEQYF.

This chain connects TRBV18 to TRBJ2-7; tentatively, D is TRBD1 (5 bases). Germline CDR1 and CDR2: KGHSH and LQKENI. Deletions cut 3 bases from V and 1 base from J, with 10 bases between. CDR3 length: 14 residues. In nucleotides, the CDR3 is TGTGCCAGCTCACCCCTAGGGGATTCCTACGAGCAGTACTTC. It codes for CASSPLGDSYEQYF.

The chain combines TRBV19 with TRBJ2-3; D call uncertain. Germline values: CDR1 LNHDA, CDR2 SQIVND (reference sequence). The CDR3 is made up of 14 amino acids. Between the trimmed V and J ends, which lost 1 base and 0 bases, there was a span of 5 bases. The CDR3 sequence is CASSIAQSTDTQYF. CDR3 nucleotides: TGTGCCAGTAGTATAGCACAGAGCACAGATACGCAGTATTTT.

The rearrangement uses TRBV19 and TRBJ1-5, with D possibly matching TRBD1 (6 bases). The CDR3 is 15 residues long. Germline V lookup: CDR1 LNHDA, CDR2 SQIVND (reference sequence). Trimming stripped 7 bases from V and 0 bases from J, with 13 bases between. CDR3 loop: CASTATGPSNQPQHF. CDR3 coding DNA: TGTGCCAGTACCGCGACAGGCCCTAGCAATCAGCCCCAGCATTTT.

CDR3: CASSDQGLAGVNEQFF. CDR3 DNA sequence: TGTGCCAGCAGTGACCAGGGACTAGCGGGAGTCAATGAGCAGTTCTTC. The chain uses TRBV6-4 and TRBJ2-1, with 14 bases that match TRBD2. V lost 2 bases to trimming and J lost 6 bases; unmatched junction nucleotides: 3. The CDR3 is 16 amino acids. CDR1 MRHNA and CDR2 SNTAGT come from the germline V gene.

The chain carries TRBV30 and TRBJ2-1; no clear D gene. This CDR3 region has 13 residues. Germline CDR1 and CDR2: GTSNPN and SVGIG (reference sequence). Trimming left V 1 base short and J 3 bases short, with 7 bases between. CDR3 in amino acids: CAWSATGYNEQFF. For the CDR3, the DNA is TGTGCCTGGAGTGCCACGGGCTACAATGAGCAGTTCTTC.

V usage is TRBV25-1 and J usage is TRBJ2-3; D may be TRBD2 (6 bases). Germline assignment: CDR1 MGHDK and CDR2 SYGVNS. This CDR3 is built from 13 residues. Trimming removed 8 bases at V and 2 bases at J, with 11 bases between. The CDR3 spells CASAGPPTDTQYF. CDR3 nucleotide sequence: TGTGCCAGCGCGGGACCTCCCACAGATACGCAGTATTTT.

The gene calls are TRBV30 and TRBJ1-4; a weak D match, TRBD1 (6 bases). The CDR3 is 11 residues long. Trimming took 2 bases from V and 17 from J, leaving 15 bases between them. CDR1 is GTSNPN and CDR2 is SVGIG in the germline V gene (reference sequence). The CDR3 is CAWSMTGPFFF. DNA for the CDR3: TGTGCCTGGAGTATGACAGGACCCTTTTTTTTT.

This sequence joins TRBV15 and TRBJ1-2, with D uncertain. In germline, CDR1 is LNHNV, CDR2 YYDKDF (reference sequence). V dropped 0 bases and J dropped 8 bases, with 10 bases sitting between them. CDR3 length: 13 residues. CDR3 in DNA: TGTGCCACCAGCAGAGATTCGGTGTGGGGCTACACCTTC. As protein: CATSRDSVWGYTF. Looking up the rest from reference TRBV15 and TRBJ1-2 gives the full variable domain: DAMVIQNPRYQVTQFGKPVTLSCSQTLNHNVMYWYQQKSSQAPKLLFHYYDKDFNNEADTPDNFQSRRPNTSFCFLDIRSPGLGDTAMYLCATSRDSVWGYTFGSGTRLTVV.

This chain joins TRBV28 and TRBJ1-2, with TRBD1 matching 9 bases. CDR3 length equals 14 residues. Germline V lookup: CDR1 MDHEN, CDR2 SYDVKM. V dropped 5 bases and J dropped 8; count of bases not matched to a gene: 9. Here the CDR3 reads CASSIDRGTEGYTF. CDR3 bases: TGTGCCAGCAGTATCGACAGGGGGACTGAAGGCTACACCTTC.

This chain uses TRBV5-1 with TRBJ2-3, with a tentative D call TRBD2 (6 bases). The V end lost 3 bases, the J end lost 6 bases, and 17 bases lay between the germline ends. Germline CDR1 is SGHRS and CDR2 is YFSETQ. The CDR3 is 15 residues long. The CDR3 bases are TGCGCCAGCAGCTACCAGGGAGGCCCAGGCGATACGCAGTATTTT. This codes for CASSYQGGPGDTQYF. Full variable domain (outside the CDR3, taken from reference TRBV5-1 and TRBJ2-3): KAGVTQTPRYLIKTRGQQVTLSCSPISGHRSVSWYQQTPGQGLQFLFEYFSETQRNKGNFPGRFSGRQFSNSRSEMNVSTLELGDSALYLCASSYQGGPGDTQYFGPGTRLTVL.

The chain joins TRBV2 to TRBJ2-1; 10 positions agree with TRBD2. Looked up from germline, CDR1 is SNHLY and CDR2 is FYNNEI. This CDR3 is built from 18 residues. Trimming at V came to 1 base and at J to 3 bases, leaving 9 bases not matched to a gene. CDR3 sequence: CASSEDRTSGLLYNEQFF. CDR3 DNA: TGTGCCAGCAGTGAAGATCGGACTAGCGGCCTTCTCTACAATGAGCAGTTCTTC.

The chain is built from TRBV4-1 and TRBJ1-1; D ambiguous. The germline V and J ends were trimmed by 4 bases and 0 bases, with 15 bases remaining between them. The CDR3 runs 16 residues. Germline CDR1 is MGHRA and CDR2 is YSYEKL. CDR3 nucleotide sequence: TGCGCCAGCAGCCTCCCCCTTGGCACGCTGAACACTGAAGCTTTCTTT. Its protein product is CASSLPLGTLNTEAFF.

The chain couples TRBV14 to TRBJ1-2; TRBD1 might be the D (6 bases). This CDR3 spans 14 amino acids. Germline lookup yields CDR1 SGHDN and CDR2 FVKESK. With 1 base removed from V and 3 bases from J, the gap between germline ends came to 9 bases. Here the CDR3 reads CASSQGAGDYGYTF. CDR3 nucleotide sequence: TGTGCCAGCAGCCAAGGGGCAGGGGACTATGGCTACACCTTC.

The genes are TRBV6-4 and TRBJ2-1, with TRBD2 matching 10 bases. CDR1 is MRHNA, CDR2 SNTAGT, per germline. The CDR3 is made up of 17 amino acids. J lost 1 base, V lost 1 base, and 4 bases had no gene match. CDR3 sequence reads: CASSDWGSGGSYNEQFF. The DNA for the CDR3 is TGTGCCAGCAGTGACTGGGGTAGCGGGGGGTCCTACAATGAGCAGTTCTTC.

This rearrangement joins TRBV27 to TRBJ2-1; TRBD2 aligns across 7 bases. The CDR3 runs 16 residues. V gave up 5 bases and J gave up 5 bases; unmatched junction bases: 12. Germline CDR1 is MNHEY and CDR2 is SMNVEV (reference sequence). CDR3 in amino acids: CASSLRTRGEDNEQFF. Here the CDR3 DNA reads TGTGCCAGCAGTCTTAGGACTAGAGGAGAAGACAATGAGCAGTTCTTC.